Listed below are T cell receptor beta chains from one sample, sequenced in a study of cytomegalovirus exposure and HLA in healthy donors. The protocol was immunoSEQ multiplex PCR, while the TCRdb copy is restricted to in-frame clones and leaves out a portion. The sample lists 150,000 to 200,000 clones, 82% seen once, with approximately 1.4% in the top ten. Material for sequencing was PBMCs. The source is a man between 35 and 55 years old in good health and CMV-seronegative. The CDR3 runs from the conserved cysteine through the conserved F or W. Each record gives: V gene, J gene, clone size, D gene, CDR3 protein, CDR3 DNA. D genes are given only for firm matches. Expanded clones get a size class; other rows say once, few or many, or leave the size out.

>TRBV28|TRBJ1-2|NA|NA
CASTSGLNYGYTF
TGTGCCAGCACCTCCGGACTTAACTATGGCTACACCTTC
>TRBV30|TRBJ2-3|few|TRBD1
CAWDRGRTDTQYF
TGTGCCTGGGACAGGGGGCGCACAGATACGCAGTATTTT
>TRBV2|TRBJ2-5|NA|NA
CASSVLNEQYF
TGTGCCAGCAGTGTTCTTAATGAGCAGTACTTC
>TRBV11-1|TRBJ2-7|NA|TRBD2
CASSLLLAGSLGQYF
TGTGCCAGCAGCTTACTCCTAGCGGGGAGCTTGGGGCAGTACTTC
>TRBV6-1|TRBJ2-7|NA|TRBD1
CATITGTGNRYEQYF
TGTGCCACAATTACCGGGACAGGGAATCGCTACGAGCAGTACTTC
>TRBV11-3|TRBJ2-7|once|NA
CASSRRQVSYEQYF
TGTGCCAGCAGCCGCCGACAGGTATCCTACGAGCAGTACTTC
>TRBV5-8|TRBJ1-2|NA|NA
CASSLKQGRGYGYTF
TGTGCCAGCAGCCTTAAACAGGGTAGAGGCTATGGCTACACCTTC
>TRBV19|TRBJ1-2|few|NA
CASSIQGYGYTF
TGTGCCAGTAGTATTCAGGGTTATGGCTACACCTTC
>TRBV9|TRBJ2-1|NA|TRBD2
CASSVVSGDYNEQFF
TGTGCCAGCAGCGTAGTTAGCGGGGATTACAATGAGCAGTTCTTC
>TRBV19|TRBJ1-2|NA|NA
CASSIVQSFYGYTF
TGTGCCAGTAGTATAGTACAGTCCTTTTATGGCTACACCTTC
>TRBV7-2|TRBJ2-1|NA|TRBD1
CASSLAHGTGNEQFF
TGTGCCAGCAGCTTAGCCCACGGGACAGGGAATGAGCAGTTCTTC